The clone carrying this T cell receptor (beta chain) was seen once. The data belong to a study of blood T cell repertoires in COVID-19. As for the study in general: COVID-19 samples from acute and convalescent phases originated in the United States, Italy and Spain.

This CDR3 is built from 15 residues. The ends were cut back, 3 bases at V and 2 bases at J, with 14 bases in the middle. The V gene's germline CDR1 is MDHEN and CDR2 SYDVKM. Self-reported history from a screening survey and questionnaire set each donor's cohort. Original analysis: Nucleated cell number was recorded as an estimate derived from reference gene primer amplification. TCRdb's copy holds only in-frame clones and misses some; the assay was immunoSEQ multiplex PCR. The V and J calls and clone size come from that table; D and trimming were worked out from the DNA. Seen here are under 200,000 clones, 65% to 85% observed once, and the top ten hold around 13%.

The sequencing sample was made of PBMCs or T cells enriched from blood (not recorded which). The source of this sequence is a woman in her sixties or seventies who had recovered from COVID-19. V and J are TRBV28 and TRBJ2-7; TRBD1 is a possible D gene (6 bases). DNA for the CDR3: TGTGCCAGCAGTTTTTCGGTGGGGGCGACCTACGAGCAGTACTTC. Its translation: CASSFSVGATYEQYF.